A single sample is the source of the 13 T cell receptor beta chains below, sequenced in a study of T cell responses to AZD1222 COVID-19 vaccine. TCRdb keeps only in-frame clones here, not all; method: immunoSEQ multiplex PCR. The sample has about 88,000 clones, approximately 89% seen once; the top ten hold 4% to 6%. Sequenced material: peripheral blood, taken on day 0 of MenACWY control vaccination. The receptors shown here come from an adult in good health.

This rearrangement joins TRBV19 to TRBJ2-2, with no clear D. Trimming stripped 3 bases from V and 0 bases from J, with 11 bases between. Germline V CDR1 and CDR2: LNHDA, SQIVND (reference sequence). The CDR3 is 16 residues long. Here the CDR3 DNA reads TGTGCCAGTAGTATCGTCACTGGAGCGAACACCGGGGAGCTGTTTTTT. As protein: CASSIVTGANTGELFF.

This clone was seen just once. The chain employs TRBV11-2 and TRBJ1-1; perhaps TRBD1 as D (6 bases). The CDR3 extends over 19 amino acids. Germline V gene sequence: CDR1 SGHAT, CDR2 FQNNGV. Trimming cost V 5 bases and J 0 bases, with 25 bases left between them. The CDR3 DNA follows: TGTGCCAGCAGCCCCCCAGGGGCTTCCTGGGCGGGCATGAACACTGAAGCTTTCTTT. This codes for CASSPPGASWAGMNTEAFF.

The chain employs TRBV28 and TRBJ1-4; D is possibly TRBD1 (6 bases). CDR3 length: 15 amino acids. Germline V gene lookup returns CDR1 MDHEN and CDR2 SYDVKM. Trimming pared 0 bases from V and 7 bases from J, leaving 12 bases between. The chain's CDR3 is CASSLWEGGREKLFF. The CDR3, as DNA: TGTGCCAGCAGTTTATGGGAGGGGGGGCGTGAAAAACTGTTTTTT.

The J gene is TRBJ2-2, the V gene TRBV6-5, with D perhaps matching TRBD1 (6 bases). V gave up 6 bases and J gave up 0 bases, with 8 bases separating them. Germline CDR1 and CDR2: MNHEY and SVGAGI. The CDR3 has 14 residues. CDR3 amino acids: CASSGTPNTGELFF. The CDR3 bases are TGTGCCAGCAGCGGGACACCGAACACCGGGGAGCTGTTTTTT.

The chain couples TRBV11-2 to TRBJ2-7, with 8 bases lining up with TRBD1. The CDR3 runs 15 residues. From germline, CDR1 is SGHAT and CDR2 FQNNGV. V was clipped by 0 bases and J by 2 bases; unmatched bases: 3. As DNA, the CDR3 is TGTGCCAGCAGCTTAGACCGGGACAGGACCTACGAGCAGTACTTC. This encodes CASSLDRDRTYEQYF.

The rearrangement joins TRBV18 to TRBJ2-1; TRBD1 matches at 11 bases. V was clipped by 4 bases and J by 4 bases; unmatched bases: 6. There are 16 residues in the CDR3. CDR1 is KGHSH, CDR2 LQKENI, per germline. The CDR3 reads CASSLSGTGGYNEQFF. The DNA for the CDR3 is TGTGCCAGCTCACTCTCTGGGACAGGGGGATACAATGAGCAGTTCTTC.

The CDR3 spells CASSMRAGGGGDTQYF. Here the CDR3 DNA reads TGTGCCAGTAGTATGAGGGCAGGGGGCGGTGGAGATACGCAGTATTTT. This chain connects TRBV19 to TRBJ2-3; 8 bases are a match to TRBD1. After removal of 3 bases from V and 5 bases from J, the junction contained 10 bases not matched to a gene. There are 16 residues in the CDR3. Germline assignment: CDR1 LNHDA and CDR2 SQIVND (reference sequence).

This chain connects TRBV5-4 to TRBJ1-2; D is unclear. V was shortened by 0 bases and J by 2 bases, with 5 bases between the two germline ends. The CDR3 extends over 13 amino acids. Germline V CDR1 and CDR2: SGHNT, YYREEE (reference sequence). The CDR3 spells CASSLERNYGYTF. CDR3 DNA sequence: TGTGCCAGCAGCTTGGAACGGAACTATGGCTACACCTTC.

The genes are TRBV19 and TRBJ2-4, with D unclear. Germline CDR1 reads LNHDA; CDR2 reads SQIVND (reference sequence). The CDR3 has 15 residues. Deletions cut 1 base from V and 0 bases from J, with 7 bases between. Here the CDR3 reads CASSIGGVAKNIQYF. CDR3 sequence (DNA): TGTGCCAGTAGTATAGGCGGAGTAGCCAAAAACATTCAGTACTTC.

CDR3 DNA sequence: TGCAGCGTTGGCCTGAGGGGCACTGAAGCTTTCTTT. As protein: CSVGLRGTEAFF. The rearrangement uses TRBV29-1 and TRBJ1-1, with D tentatively TRBD1 (5 bases). CDR1 and CDR2 from the germline V gene are SQVTM and ANQGSEA. This CDR3 region has 12 residues. Deletions cut 4 bases from V and 4 bases from J, with 10 bases between.

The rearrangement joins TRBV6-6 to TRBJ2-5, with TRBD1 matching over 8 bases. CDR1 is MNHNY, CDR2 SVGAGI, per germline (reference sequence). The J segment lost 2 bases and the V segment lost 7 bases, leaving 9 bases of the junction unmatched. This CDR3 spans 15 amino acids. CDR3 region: CASIRQDRGQETQYF. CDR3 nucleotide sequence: TGTGCCAGCATCCGACAAGACAGGGGTCAAGAGACCCAGTACTTC.

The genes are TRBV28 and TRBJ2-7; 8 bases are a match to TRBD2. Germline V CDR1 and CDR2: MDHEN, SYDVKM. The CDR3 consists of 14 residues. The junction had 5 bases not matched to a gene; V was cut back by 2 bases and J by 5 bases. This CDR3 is CASSLREGRDEQYF. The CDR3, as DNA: TGTGCCAGCAGTTTACGGGAGGGTAGGGACGAGCAGTACTTC.

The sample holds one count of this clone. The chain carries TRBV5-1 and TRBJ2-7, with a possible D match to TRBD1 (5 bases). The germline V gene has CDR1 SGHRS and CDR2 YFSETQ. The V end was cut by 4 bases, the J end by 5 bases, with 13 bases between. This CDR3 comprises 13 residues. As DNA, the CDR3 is TGCGCCAGCAGCCAGCAAGGGGTGGACGAGCAGTACTTC. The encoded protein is CASSQQGVDEQYF.